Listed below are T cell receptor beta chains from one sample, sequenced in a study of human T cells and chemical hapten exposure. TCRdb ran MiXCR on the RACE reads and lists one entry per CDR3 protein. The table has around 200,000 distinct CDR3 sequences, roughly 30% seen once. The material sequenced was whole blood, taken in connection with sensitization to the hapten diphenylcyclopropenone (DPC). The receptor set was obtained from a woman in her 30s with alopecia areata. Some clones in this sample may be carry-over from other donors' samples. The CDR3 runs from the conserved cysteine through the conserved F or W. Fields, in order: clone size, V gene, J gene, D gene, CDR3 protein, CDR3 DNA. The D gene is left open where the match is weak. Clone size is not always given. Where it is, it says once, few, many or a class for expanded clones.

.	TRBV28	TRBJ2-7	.	CASSLYDPPGYEQYF	TGTGCCAGCAGTTTATACGACCCTCCGGGCTACGAGCAGTACTTC
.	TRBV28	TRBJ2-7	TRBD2	CASSAGGLAVYEQYF	TGTGCCAGCAGTGCAGGCGGACTAGCGGTCTACGAGCAGTACTTC
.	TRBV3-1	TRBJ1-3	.	CASSQDLGSGNTIYF	TGTGCCAGCAGCCAAGATTTGGGTTCTGGAAACACCATATATTTT
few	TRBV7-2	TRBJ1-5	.	CASSLLPGQPQHF	TGTGCCAGCAGCTTGTTGCCGGGTCAGCCCCAGCATTTT
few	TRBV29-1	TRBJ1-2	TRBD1	CSVDETGAGYTF	TGCAGCGTTGACGAGACAGGGGCTGGCTACACCTTC
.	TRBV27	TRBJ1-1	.	CASSTGFEAFF	TGTGCCAGCAGCACAGGTTTTGAAGCTTTCTTT
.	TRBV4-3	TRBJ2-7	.	CASSQDPGREQYF	TGCGCCAGCAGCCAAGACCCAGGGCGCGAGCAGTACTTC
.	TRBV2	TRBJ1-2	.	CASRAGAGSSGYGYTF	TGTGCCAGCAGGGCCGGGGCAGGGAGCTCAGGGTATGGCTACACCTTC
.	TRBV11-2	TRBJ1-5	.	CASSLTRGDNQPQHF	TGTGCCAGCAGCTTAACCAGGGGCGACAATCAGCCCCAGCATTTT
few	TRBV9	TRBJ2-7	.	CASSPERGEQYF	TGTGCCAGCAGCCCGGAGCGAGGGGAGCAGTACTTC
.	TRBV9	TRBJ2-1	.	CASTPGGAGTYNEQFF	TGTGCCAGCACACCGGGCGGAGCAGGAACCTACAATGAGCAGTTCTTC
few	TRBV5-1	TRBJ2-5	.	CASSPQGWMETQYF	TGCGCCAGCAGTCCCCAGGGATGGATGGAGACCCAGTACTTC
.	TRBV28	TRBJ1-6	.	CASSSPGGRGSPLHF	TGTGCCAGCAGCAGCCCCGGGGGGCGAGGCTCACCCCTCCACTTT
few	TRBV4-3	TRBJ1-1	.	CASSQDLKTGAFF	TGCGCCAGCAGCCAAGATCTCAAAACGGGAGCTTTCTTT
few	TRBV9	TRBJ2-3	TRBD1	CASSKRQGPTDTQYF	TGTGCCAGCAGCAAGAGACAGGGCCCAACAGATACGCAGTATTTT
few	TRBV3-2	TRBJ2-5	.	CASSQDPVGGALPQETQYF	TGTGCCAGCAGCCAAGACCCGGTGGGGGGGGCGCTCCCTCAAGAGACCCAGTACTTC
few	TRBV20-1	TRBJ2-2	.	CSASRLEKNTGELFF	TGCAGTGCTAGTCGGCTAGAGAAAAACACCGGGGAGCTGTTTTTT
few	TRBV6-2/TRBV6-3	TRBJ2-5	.	CASRRETQYF	TGTGCCAGCCGGCGGGAGACCCAGTACTTC
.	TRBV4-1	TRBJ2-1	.	CASSQEIGRTSSYNEQFF	TGCGCCAGCAGCCAAGAAATTGGCAGGACGAGCTCCTACAATGAGCAGTTCTTC
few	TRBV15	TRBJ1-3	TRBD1	CATHHRGLSGNTIYF	TGTGCCACCCATCACAGGGGTCTGAGTGGAAACACCATATATTTT
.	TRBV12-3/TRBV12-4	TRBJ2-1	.	CASSSRGGEQFF	TGTGCCAGCAGTTCCAGGGGGGGTGAGCAGTTCTTC
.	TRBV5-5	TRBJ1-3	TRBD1	CASSGRQGPNSGNTIYF	TGTGCCAGCAGCGGACGACAGGGGCCGAACTCTGGAAACACCATATATTTT
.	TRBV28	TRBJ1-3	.	CASSPTTISGNTIYF	TGTGCCAGCAGTCCGACTACAATATCTGGAAACACCATATATTTT
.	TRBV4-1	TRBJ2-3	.	CASSQVGLDTQYF	TGCGCCAGCAGCCAAGTAGGACTTGATACGCAGTATTTT
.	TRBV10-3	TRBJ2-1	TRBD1	CAIREPGQGSNEQFF	TGTGCCATCAGGGAGCCGGGACAGGGGTCTAATGAGCAGTTCTTC
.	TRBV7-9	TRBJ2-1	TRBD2	CASSQGLAGDNEQFF	TGTGCCAGCAGCCAGGGACTAGCGGGGGACAATGAGCAGTTCTTC
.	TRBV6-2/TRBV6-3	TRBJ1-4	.	CASSRIDTPGEKLFF	TGTGCCAGCAGTAGGATAGACACCCCGGGCGAAAAACTGTTTTTT
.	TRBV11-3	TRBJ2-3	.	CASSLTGSADTQYF	TGTGCCAGCAGCTTAACGGGGAGTGCAGATACGCAGTATTTT
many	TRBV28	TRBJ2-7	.	CASSLRGAEQYF	TGTGCCAGCAGTTTAAGAGGGGCCGAGCAGTACTTC
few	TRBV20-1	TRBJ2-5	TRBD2	CSAFSGGETQYF	TGCAGTGCTTTTAGCGGGGGGGAGACCCAGTACTTC
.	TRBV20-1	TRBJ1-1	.	CSARDLVIGEEAFF	TGCAGTGCTAGAGATCTTGTGATAGGGGAAGAAGCTTTCTTT
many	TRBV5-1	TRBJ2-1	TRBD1	CASSLNGQGAGNEQFF	TGCGCCAGCAGCTTGAACGGACAGGGAGCAGGCAATGAGCAGTTCTTC
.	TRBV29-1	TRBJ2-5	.	CSGLIGETQYF	TGCAGCGGTCTCATCGGGGAGACCCAGTACTTC
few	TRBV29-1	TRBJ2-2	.	CSARIRGRDGELFF	TGCAGCGCCCGAATCAGGGGCAGGGACGGGGAGCTGTTTTTT
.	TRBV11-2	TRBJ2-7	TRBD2	CASSLDGGSGGAGQYF	TGTGCCAGCAGCTTAGACGGGGGTAGCGGGGGGGCCGGGCAGTACTTC
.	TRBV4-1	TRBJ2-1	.	CASSQPTIRDEQFF	TGCGCCAGCAGCCAACCGACCATACGGGATGAGCAGTTCTTC
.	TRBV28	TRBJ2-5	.	CASSQGASGDKETQYF	TGTGCCAGCAGTCAGGGGGCTAGCGGGGACAAAGAGACCCAGTACTTC
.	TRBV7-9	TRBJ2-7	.	CASSPPARDYEQYF	TGTGCCAGCAGCCCCCCGGCCAGGGACTACGAGCAGTACTTC
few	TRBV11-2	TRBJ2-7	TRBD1	CASSLVPQGASEQYF	TGTGCCAGCAGCTTAGTTCCGCAGGGGGCCTCCGAGCAGTACTTC
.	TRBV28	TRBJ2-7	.	CASSYKVYEQYF	TGTGCCAGCAGTTACAAAGTTTACGAGCAGTACTTC